This TCR beta chain was recovered during a study of CD8 T cells in ankylosing spondylitis. V lost 7 bases to trimming and J lost 1 base, with 10 bases between them. Germline V lookup: CDR1 SGHAT, CDR2 FQNNGV. This CDR3 contains 14 residues. Study-level results: A number of the motif variants had already been described in reactive arthritis synovial fluid and blood. In ankylosing spondylitis blood, a motif of 7 to 9 highly homologous TCR beta variants appeared characteristic.

Preparation of TCR beta libraries was done by quantitative 5'-RACE with molecular barcodes. MiXCR, run by TCRdb on the 5' RACE reads, gives a single entry per CDR3 protein. The sample lists fewer than 500,000 distinct CDR3 sequences; 20% to 30% were seen once. This clonotype was seen repeatedly, ten times or more. The antigen remains unidentified. V usage is TRBV11-2 and J usage is TRBJ2-2; D is undetermined. This receptor was obtained from a male donor with ankylosing spondylitis. The sequencing input was blood, either unsorted or a sorted T cell fraction (not recorded which). Here the CDR3 DNA reads TGTGCCAGCACCTTTGGGCAGAACACCGGGGAGCTGTTTTTT. Protein product: CASTFGQNTGELFF.